Below, 18 T cell receptor beta chains from the same sample are listed, as sequenced in a study of blood T cell repertoires in COVID-19. Profiling relied on immunoSEQ multiplex PCR, and the TCRdb table lists in-frame clones only, not all of them. The sample has around 46,000 clones; about nine tenths are singletons. The sample comprised peripheral blood. These TCRs come from a man in his fifties or sixties with active or convalescent COVID-19.

This clone has more than one count but fewer than ten. The chain combines TRBV6-2 or TRBV6-3 with TRBJ2-6, with 9 bases fitting TRBD1. The CDR3 is made up of 16 amino acids. Trimming removed 5 bases from V and 4 bases from J; junction bases left unmatched: 6. CDR1 is MNHEY, CDR2 SVGEGT, per germline. CDR3: CASSLGTGRGANVLTF. The CDR3 coding sequence is TGTGCCAGCAGTCTCGGGACAGGGCGCGGGGCCAACGTCCTGACTTTC.

This clone was seen a few times. The rearrangement uses TRBV29-1 and TRBJ2-7, with TRBD1 identical over 12 bases. The germline CDR1 and CDR2 sequences are SQVTM and ANQGSEA. Trimming removed 7 bases from V and 0 bases from J; junction bases left unmatched: 16. CDR3 length: 18 residues. In DNA, the CDR3 is TGCAGCGAACCTAAATCCGGGACAGGGGGCTATCTCTCCTACGAGCAGTACTTC. This gives the protein CSEPKSGTGGYLSYEQYF.

This chain connects TRBV30 to TRBJ2-3; D might be TRBD2 (5 bases). The CDR3 has 11 amino acids. Germline V gene data show CDR1 as GTSNPN and CDR2 as SVGIG (reference sequence). The CDR3 loop reads CARGSGDTQYF. CDR3 coding DNA: TGTGCTAGAGGGTCCGGGGATACGCAGTATTTT. The whole variable domain, filled in from reference TRBV30 and TRBJ2-3, reads SQTIHQWPATLVQPVGSPLSLECTVEGTSNPNLYWYRQAAGRGLQLLFYSVGIGQISSEVPQNLSASRPQDRQFILSSKKLLLSDSGFYLCARGSGDTQYFGPGTRLTVL.

CDR3 loop: CASKPADSPGYTF. Here the CDR3 DNA reads TGTGCCAGCAAACCTGCGGACAGTCCTGGCTACACCTTC. This rearrangement joins TRBV6-5 to TRBJ1-2; possible D gene TRBD1, 6 bases. The CDR3 is 13 amino acids. V was cut by 7 bases and J by 7 bases, with 16 bases left in between. Germline V gene lookup returns CDR1 MNHEY and CDR2 SVGAGI.

The V call is TRBV27, the J call TRBJ2-5; 7 nucleotides line up with TRBD2. The CDR3 spans 13 residues. In germline, CDR1 is MNHEY, CDR2 SMNVEV (reference sequence). J lost 4 bases, V lost 6 bases, and 5 bases had no gene match. CDR3 nucleotide sequence: TGTGCCAGCAGACTCTCGGGGGGAGAGACCCAGTACTTC. Translating it yields CASRLSGGETQYF.

The chain uses TRBV19 and TRBJ1-5, with 9 bases that match TRBD1. The CDR3 loop spans 13 amino acids. V dropped 4 bases and J dropped 5; count of bases not matched to a gene: 0. Germline CDR1 reads LNHDA; CDR2 reads SQIVND (reference sequence). In DNA form, the CDR3 reads TGTGCCAGTAGTAGGACAGGGGATCAGCCCCAGCATTTT. Protein sequence: CASSRTGDQPQHF. The full variable domain, rest sourced from reference TRBV19 and TRBJ1-5, is DGGITQSPKYLFRKEGQNVTLSCEQNLNHDAMYWYRQDPGQGLRLIYYSQIVNDFQKGDIAEGYSVSREKKESFPLTVTSAQKNPTAFYLCASSRTGDQPQHFGDGTRLSIL.

This rearrangement joins TRBV28 to TRBJ2-1; 8 nucleotides align to TRBD2. CDR1 MDHEN and CDR2 SYDVKM come from the germline V gene. V dropped 9 bases and J dropped 9; count of bases not matched to a gene: 16. CDR3 size: 15 residues. CDR3 region: CASIDPGLVPSEQFF. The CDR3 DNA reads TGTGCCAGTATCGACCCGGGACTAGTTCCCAGTGAGCAGTTCTTC.

The chain recombines TRBV7-6 with TRBJ1-1; 7 bases match TRBD1. CDR3 length equals 13 residues. CDR1 is SGHVS and CDR2 is FNYEAQ in the germline V gene. With 5 bases clipped from V and 6 bases from J, the junction kept 6 bases outside the gene matches. The CDR3 DNA reads TGTGCCAGCAGCCAGGGGGTAGAGTCTGAAGCTTTCTTT. The encoded protein is CASSQGVESEAFF.

This sequence joins TRBV29-1 and TRBJ1-4; 7 nucleotides line up with TRBD1. Germline V lookup: CDR1 SQVTM, CDR2 ANQGSEA. CDR3 length: 14 residues. J gave up 8 bases and V 2 bases, and 8 bases lay outside the gene matches. The CDR3 is CSVEKTGAGEKLFF. The CDR3 DNA is TGCAGCGTTGAAAAAACAGGGGCAGGGGAAAAACTGTTTTTT.

This rearrangement joins TRBV5-1 to TRBJ2-7; 8 bases align to TRBD2. Germline V gives CDR1 SGHRS, CDR2 YFSETQ. The CDR3 runs 16 residues. Unmatched junction bases numbered 15, after V lost 3 bases and J lost 7 bases. CDR3 in amino acids: CASSSLNGGATGEQYF. The CDR3 bases are TGCGCCAGCAGCTCCCTAAACGGGGGGGCGACGGGGGAGCAGTACTTC.

CDR3 protein: CASSPNRYTQYF. The CDR3 DNA is TGTGCCAGCAGCCCTAATAGATATACGCAGTATTTT. The rearrangement uses TRBV7-8 and TRBJ2-3; D remains unclear. The CDR3 is made up of 12 amino acids. V lost 5 bases and J 7 bases, leaving 10 bases between the germline ends. Germline V lookup: CDR1 SGHVS, CDR2 FQNEAQ.

The V and J genes are TRBV19 and TRBJ1-4, with D possibly being TRBD1 (6 bases). The germline V gene encodes CDR1 LNHDA and CDR2 SQIVND (reference sequence). V was cut by 5 bases and J by 6 bases, with 22 bases left in between. The CDR3 loop spans 17 amino acids. CDR3 nucleotide sequence: TGTGCCAGTAGTCAACCCCTCGGGGCAGGGGCGGATGAAAAACTGTTTTTT. Translation: CASSQPLGAGADEKLFF.

The CDR3 region is CASSPGTSGYQETQYF. The CDR3 DNA follows: TGTGCCAGCAGCCCTGGGACTAGCGGATACCAAGAGACCCAGTACTTC. This chain connects TRBV6-2 or TRBV6-3 to TRBJ2-5; 11 bases align to TRBD2. Germline trimming cut 6 bases from V and 0 bases from J; bases unmatched to any gene: 6. The CDR3 runs to 16 residues. CDR1 and CDR2 (germline): MNHEY, SVGEGT.

The V and J genes are TRBV2 and TRBJ2-2, with a possible D match to TRBD2 (5 bases). The CDR3 runs to 16 residues. Trimming removed 7 bases at V and 0 bases at J, with 15 bases between. CDR1 and CDR2 from the germline V gene are SNHLY and FYNNEI. CDR3 in DNA: TGTGCCAGCACCCTCTCGCGGGCCTCGAACACCGGGGAGCTGTTTTTT. Its protein is CASTLSRASNTGELFF.

The rearrangement links TRBV10-1 to TRBJ2-1; D is perhaps TRBD2 (5 bases). The CDR3 covers 14 residues. The germline V gene has CDR1 WNHNN and CDR2 SYGVQD (reference sequence). The V and J ends lost 0 bases and 4 bases respectively, with 7 bases between them. CDR3 loop: CASSESPGYNEQFF. The CDR3 nucleotides read TGCGCCAGCAGTGAGTCTCCGGGGTACAATGAGCAGTTCTTC.

In DNA, the CDR3 is TGTGCCAGCAGCTTGGCGGCAGGGGACGGTGGCTACACCTTC. Protein sequence: CASSLAAGDGGYTF. This chain joins TRBV5-6 and TRBJ1-2; TRBD1 is a possible D gene (6 bases). Between the trimmed V and J ends, which lost 0 bases and 7 bases, there was a span of 13 bases. CDR3 length: 14 residues. Germline V CDR1 and CDR2: SGHDT, YYEEEE.

This clone showed up just once. The V call is TRBV5-6, the J call TRBJ1-4; D possibly corresponds to TRBD1 (5 bases). Germline values: CDR1 SGHDT, CDR2 YYEEEE. Between the trimmed V and J ends, which lost 0 bases and 7 bases, there was a span of 10 bases. The CDR3 is made up of 14 amino acids. The CDR3 coding sequence is TGTGCCAGCAGCTTGGTGGGGCTTGGTGAAAAACTGTTTTTT. This gives the protein CASSLVGLGEKLFF.

The chain combines TRBV24-1 with TRBJ1-2, with D tentatively TRBD1 (6 bases). Per the germline V gene, CDR1 is KGHDR and CDR2 is SFDVKD. Trimming stripped 7 bases from V and 6 bases from J, with 14 bases between. This CDR3 has 13 amino acids. The CDR3 loop is CATRDSVIDGYTF. The DNA of the CDR3 is TGTGCCACCAGGGACAGCGTAATAGATGGCTACACCTTC.